This T cell receptor beta chain was documented in a study of blood T cell repertoires in COVID-19. The assay was immunoSEQ multiplex PCR, and TCRdb's table has in-frame clones only and misses some. The sample yields hundreds of thousands of clones, 75% to 85% seen once. This clone was picked up a small number of times. Additional DNA sequences in this sample encode the identical CDR3. Looked up from germline, CDR1 is SQVTM and CDR2 is ANQGSEA. The CDR3 is 10 amino acids. V lost 6 bases and J 8 bases, leaving 10 bases between the germline ends. Sequencing was done on a sample of PBMCs or T cells enriched from blood (not recorded which). The receptor was isolated from a man aged 30 to 45 with acute COVID-19. V is TRBV29-1 and J is TRBJ1-1; D perhaps matches TRBD1 (5 bases). The CDR3 coding sequence is TGCAGCGTCGGTACAGGCGAAGCTTTCTTT. It encodes CSVGTGEAFF.